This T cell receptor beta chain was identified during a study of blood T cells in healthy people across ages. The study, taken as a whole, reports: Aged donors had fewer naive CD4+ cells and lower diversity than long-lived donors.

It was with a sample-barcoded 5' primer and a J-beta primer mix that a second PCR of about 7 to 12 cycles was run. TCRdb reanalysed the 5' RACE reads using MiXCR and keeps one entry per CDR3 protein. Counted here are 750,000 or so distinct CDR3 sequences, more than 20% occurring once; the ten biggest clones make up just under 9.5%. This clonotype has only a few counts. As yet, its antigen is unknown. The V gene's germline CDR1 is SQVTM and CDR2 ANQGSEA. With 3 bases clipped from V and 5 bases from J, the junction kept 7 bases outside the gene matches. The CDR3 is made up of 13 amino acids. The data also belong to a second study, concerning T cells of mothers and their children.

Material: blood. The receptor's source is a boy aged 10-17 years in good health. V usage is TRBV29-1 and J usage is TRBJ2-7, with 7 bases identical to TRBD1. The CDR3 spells CSVDTTGSNEQYF. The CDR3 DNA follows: TGCAGCGTTGATACGACAGGGAGCAACGAGCAGTACTTC.